These T cell receptor beta chains were read from a single sample in a study of shared clonotypes between healthy human individuals. Sequencing was performed with immunoSEQ multiplex PCR; in TCRdb, only in-frame clones are kept and a portion is missing. In the table there are 2 million or so clones, roughly 94% of which are singletons. Source material: naive CD4+ T cells sorted from blood. The receptors here all came from a man aged 18-30 years in good health. Both conserved end residues are trimmed from each CDR3. The D gene is left open where the match is weak. Clone sizes are given selectively: once, few, many, or a class where the clone is expanded.

TRBJ1-5 | . | . | TRBV5-8 | ASSLDSNQPQH
TRBJ2-7 | TRBD2 | . | TRBV9 | ASSVSGGFPYEQY
TRBJ1-1 | TRBD1 | . | TRBV7-2 | ASSLWDSSEAF
TRBJ2-2 | . | . | TRBV5-1 | ASSLDRRNTGELF
TRBJ1-4 | . | once | TRBV2 | ASRQANEKLF
TRBJ2-2 | . | few | TRBV5-1 | ASSLGQNTGELF
TRBJ2-7 | TRBD2 | . | TRBV30 | AWSQGLAGAGYEQY
TRBJ2-5 | TRBD2 | . | TRBV30 | AWSKGGTWETQY
TRBJ1-4 | . | few | TRBV2 | ASRGTFNEKLF
TRBJ2-2 | TRBD1 | once | TRBV2 | ASRGDRGTPEAGELF
TRBJ2-2 | TRBD2 | . | TRBV19 | ASLSGRNTGELF
TRBJ2-2 | TRBD1 | . | TRBV28 | ASTSQGATNTGELF
TRBJ2-1 | . | . | TRBV2 | ASSEVRGLAYNEQF
TRBJ1-2 | . | . | TRBV5-4 | ASSLRSSNYGYT
TRBJ1-2 | . | few | TRBV5-4 | ASSGGTVNGYT
TRBJ2-7 | TRBD2 | . | TRBV5-1 | ASSSRGEGPYEQY
TRBJ1-5 | . | . | TRBV7-9 | ASSLTDQPQH
TRBJ2-2 | . | . | TRBV6-5 | ASRPGTKNTGELF
TRBJ1-3 | . | . | TRBV4-1 | ASSQHATVSSGNTIY
TRBJ2-3 | . | . | TRBV10-3 | AISESGLDTQY
TRBJ2-3 | TRBD2 | . | TRBV2 | ASSKTSGRAFSTDTQY
TRBJ1-2 | TRBD1 | . | TRBV5-4 | ASSTDRGGYGYT
TRBJ1-2 | . | . | TRBV6-1 | ASSELGAGVVGYT
TRBJ2-3 | . | . | TRBV19 | ASSDPGGPSYTDTQY
TRBJ1-1 | . | many | TRBV7-9 | ASSPGAGNTEAF
TRBJ2-7 | TRBD2 | . | TRBV19 | ASRNGRGSSYEQY
TRBJ1-1 | . | . | TRBV6-5 | ASINPVGTEAF
TRBJ2-2 | . | . | TRBV7-9 | ASSQGGNTGELF
TRBJ2-1 | . | . | TRBV7-7 | ASSLLSSGAPHNEQF
TRBJ1-2 | . | . | TRBV2 | ASSDNGVHYGYT
TRBJ2-7 | TRBD1 | . | TRBV9 | ASSVAPRQQGVEQY
TRBJ1-1 | . | . | TRBV19 | ASNGYEGAGAF
TRBJ1-6 | . | . | TRBV28 | ASSLADKSPLH